The following is a TCR beta chain sequence with its context. Profiled with immunoSEQ multiplex PCR; TCRdb holds only in-frame clones, not every one. The sample has 200,000 or so clones, 84% seen once; the top ten hold less than 8.5%. These data originate in a study of blood T cell repertoires in COVID-19. In germline, CDR1 is SGHRS, CDR2 YFSETQ. V shed 4 bases, J shed 2 bases, and the junction held 7 bases outside the gene matches. CDR3 length: 15 residues. The V call is TRBV5-1, the J call TRBJ2-3; 7 bases agree with TRBD1. This clonotype originated in a man aged 35-49 years who had recovered from COVID-19. The specimen was PBMCs or T cells enriched from blood (not recorded which). The CDR3 DNA reads as TGCGCCAGCAGCCCCGGGGACAGCATCACAGATACGCAGTATTTT. Amino acid sequence: CASSPGDSITDTQYF.